In this sample, the clone carrying this T cell receptor delta chain turned up a few times. Its target is unknown. The likely explanation is a read error, given a far larger clone one base away. The same CDR3 can be traced to other DNA sequences in this sample. Gammadelta T cells were flow-sorted from PBMC into Vgamma9/Vdelta2+ and Vdelta2-negative populations for bulk analysis. This entry belongs to a study of γδ T cells in repeated Plasmodium falciparum infection. About the research overall: Donors were malaria-exposed Malian children or age- and gender-matched Australian children.

The CDR3 covers 19 residues. Germline CDR1 is TSWWSYY and CDR2 is QGS. V lost 6 bases and J lost 2, with 28 bases in between. Both TRG and TRD chains were sequenced from each sorted sample. TCRdb re-called the multiplex PCR reads through CATT. The table shows 55,000 to 70,000 delta-chain clones, with around 1.8% occurring only once. Notes on the study in general: Repeated controlled infections reportedly drove waves of new clonotype selection in Vdelta2-negative, mostly Vdelta1+, gammadelta repertoires.

The sample consisted of gamma-delta T cells from blood. This sequence joins TRDV1 and TRDJ1, with D perhaps TRDD3 (5 bases). The J gene, missing from TCRdb, was assigned here through DNA to germline matching. This clonotype was sampled from a pool of human donors (malaria-infected and uninfected, not separated). The CDR3 region has the DNA TGTGCTCTTGGAGAGCATTCCCTTTTTTGGGATTGGCGAACCGATAAACTCATCTTT. Amino acids: CALGEHSLFWDWRTDKLIF.